Listed below are T cell receptor beta chains from one sample, sequenced in a study of post-analysis software for immune sequencing data. A single record per CDR3 protein comes from TCRdb applying MiXCR to the PCR reads. This table has approximately 630,000 distinct CDR3 sequences, 55% to 60% appearing once. Sequencing input: blood. The receptors come from a girl aged 2 to 9 with multiple sclerosis. The CDR3 runs from the conserved cysteine through the conserved F or W. The D gene is left open where the match is weak. Size tells how often a clone was seen (once, few, many) or the class of an expanded clone, and some rows leave it out.

TRBJ1-2,TRBD1,TRBV20-1,few,CSARYAGQNYGYTF,TGCAGTGCTAGGTACGCGGGACAGAACTATGGCTACACCTTC
TRBJ2-3,NA,TRBV18,NA,CASSPPSPEDTQYF,TGTGCCAGCTCACCACCGAGTCCGGAAGATACGCAGTATTTT
TRBJ2-7,TRBD1,TRBV6-5,NA,CASKSRTGVIYEQYF,TGTGCCAGCAAATCACGGACAGGGGTGATCTACGAGCAGTACTTC
TRBJ2-5,TRBD1,TRBV6-1,NA,CASSPGTGVELAETQYF,TGTGCCAGCAGTCCCGGGACAGGGGTAGAGTTGGCAGAGACCCAGTACTTC
TRBJ2-5,NA,TRBV11-1,few,CASSPLGDPQETQYF,TGTGCCAGCAGCCCCCTGGGAGACCCCCAAGAGACCCAGTACTTC
TRBJ1-1,NA,TRBV5-1,once,CASSFRVRTEAFF,TGCGCCAGCAGCTTCCGGGTAAGGACTGAAGCTTTCTTT
TRBJ1-1,NA,TRBV5-5,NA,CASSLDPAGNTEAFF,TGTGCCAGCAGCTTGGATCCCGCAGGGAACACTGAAGCTTTCTTT
TRBJ2-3,NA,TRBV20-1,NA,CSAGRIGGGPDEDTQYF,TGCAGTGCTGGTAGGATTGGCGGGGGCCCCGACGAAGATACGCAGTATTTT
TRBJ2-1,TRBD2,TRBV29-1,NA,CSVDRRASGISEQFF,TGCAGCGTTGACCGCCGGGCTAGCGGTATATCTGAGCAGTTCTTC
TRBJ2-3,TRBD2,TRBV4-3,few,CASSQGTSGGAQTSTDTQYF,TGCGCCAGCAGCCAAGGGACTAGCGGGGGGGCCCAGACTAGCACAGATACGCAGTATTTT
TRBJ2-7,TRBD1,TRBV5-5,NA,CASSALTGTGKEPNYEQYF,TGTGCCAGCAGCGCATTAACCGGGACAGGGAAGGAACCTAACTACGAGCAGTACTTC
TRBJ2-1,TRBD2,TRBV20-1,NA,CSAATGTSGSLEQFF,TGCAGTGCTGCAACCGGGACTAGCGGGAGTTTAGAGCAGTTCTTC
TRBJ1-2,NA,TRBV7-2,NA,CASSASTVNYGYTF,TGTGCCAGCAGCGCCTCCACCGTAAACTATGGCTACACCTTC
TRBJ1-6,NA,TRBV12-3/TRBV12-4,few,CASSFSWEPDSSYNSPLHF,TGTGCCAGCAGTTTTTCCTGGGAACCGGACAGCTCCTATAATTCACCCCTCCACTTT
TRBJ1-2,NA,TRBV12-3/TRBV12-4,NA,CASSFLGNLGYGYTF,TGTGCCAGCAGTTTCCTAGGAAACTTGGGCTATGGCTACACCTTC
TRBJ2-5,NA,TRBV3-1,NA,CASSQAGETQYF,TGTGCCAGCAGCCAAGCGGGAGAGACCCAGTACTTC
TRBJ2-6,NA,TRBV4-1,NA,CASSQEGLASGANVLTF,TGCGCCAGCAGCCAAGAAGGGCTGGCCTCTGGGGCCAACGTCCTGACTTTC
TRBJ2-1,NA,TRBV12-3/TRBV12-4,NA,CASRLNEQFF,TGTGCCAGCAGACTCAATGAGCAGTTCTTC
TRBJ2-7,TRBD2,TRBV11-2,NA,CASSSGTSVSYEQYF,TGTGCCAGCAGCTCCGGGACTAGCGTCTCCTACGAGCAGTACTTC
TRBJ2-3,NA,TRBV4-2,few,CASSPRQVLTDTQYF,TGTGCCAGCAGCCCTCGACAGGTCCTCACAGATACGCAGTATTTT
TRBJ2-5,NA,TRBV5-1,NA,CASSPQGAHQETQYF,TGCGCCAGCAGCCCCCAGGGAGCCCACCAGGAGACCCAGTACTTC
TRBJ2-1,TRBD2,TRBV6-5,NA,CASSGSPGTSHLPRFF,TGTGCCAGCAGTGGCTCGCCCGGGACTAGCCACCTACCGCGGTTCTTC
TRBJ2-5,TRBD2,TRBV20-1,NA,CSVDRSSGGKKETQYF,TGCAGTGTGGATCGATCTAGCGGGGGGAAAAAAGAGACCCAGTACTTC
TRBJ2-7,NA,TRBV10-3,NA,CAISDSPGLTLGGYEQYF,TGTGCCATCAGTGACTCTCCGGGACTCACTCTGGGTGGTTACGAGCAGTACTTC
TRBJ1-2,TRBD1,TRBV12-3/TRBV12-4,NA,CASSFTGENYGYTF,TGTGCCAGCAGTTTTACAGGGGAGAACTATGGCTACACCTTC
TRBJ1-5,NA,TRBV12-3/TRBV12-4,NA,CASSLNRDSNQPQHF,TGTGCCAGCAGTTTGAATAGAGATAGCAATCAGCCCCAGCATTTT
TRBJ2-3,NA,TRBV5-1,NA,CASSLDVIDTQYF,TGCGCCAGCAGCTTGGATGTGATAGATACGCAGTATTTT
TRBJ2-5,TRBD2,TRBV7-8,once,CASSSAGLAGEETQYF,TGTGCCAGCAGCTCCGCCGGACTAGCGGGGGAAGAGACCCAGTACTTC
TRBJ2-1,TRBD2,TRBV20-1,NA,CSAPLAGGLGEQFF,TGCAGTGCTCCACTAGCGGGGGGGTTAGGTGAGCAGTTCTTC
TRBJ2-2,TRBD1,TRBV6-5,NA,CASSSNRGSTGELFF,TGTGCCAGCAGTTCGAACAGGGGCAGCACCGGGGAGCTGTTTTTT
TRBJ1-2,TRBD1,TRBV6-5,NA,CASSFSYLTGGGPDGYTF,TGTGCCAGCAGCTTCTCCTATCTGACAGGGGGCGGGCCGGACGGCTACACCTTC
TRBJ2-7,NA,TRBV15,NA,CATSSIGGLGQYF,TGTGCCACCAGCAGTATTGGGGGCTTAGGGCAGTACTTC
TRBJ2-7,NA,TRBV4-1,NA,CASSQTETGISYEQYF,TGCGCCAGCAGCCAAACCGAAACAGGGATCTCCTACGAGCAGTACTTC
TRBJ1-2,NA,TRBV29-1,NA,CSVRSTGQNYGYTF,TGCAGCGTCCGCTCTACTGGACAGAACTATGGCTACACCTTC
TRBJ2-1,NA,TRBV7-6,NA,CASSSSVSLLYNEQFF,TGTGCCAGCAGCTCCTCCGTCTCCCTTCTTTACAATGAGCAGTTCTTC
TRBJ1-1,NA,TRBV29-1,NA,CSVEDGLNTEAFF,TGCAGCGTTGAAGATGGTTTGAACACTGAAGCTTTCTTT
TRBJ2-3,NA,TRBV29-1,NA,CSVGKLADTQYF,TGCAGCGTTGGCAAGCTAGCAGATACGCAGTATTTT
TRBJ2-4,TRBD2,TRBV5-8,NA,CASSFWAGAAAGEQYF,TGTGCCAGCAGCTTTTGGGCCGGGGCCGCGGCGGGGGAGCAGTACTTC
TRBJ2-7,NA,TRBV20-1,NA,CSADLPGHSFYEQYF,TGCAGTGCCGACTTGCCGGGACATTCCTTCTACGAGCAGTACTTC
TRBJ2-5,NA,TRBV27,NA,CASSFYGPTSEQYF,TGTGCCAGCAGTTTCTATGGACCGACCTCGGAGCAGTACTTC
TRBJ2-3,TRBD2,TRBV11-2,once,CASNAGGNTQYF,TGTGCCAGCAACGCGGGGGGAAATACGCAGTATTTT
TRBJ1-2,NA,TRBV20-1,NA,CSARPDGYTF,TGCAGTGCCCGCCCGGATGGCTACACCTTC
TRBJ2-7,NA,TRBV29-1,NA,CSVVATGRTLDDYEQYF,TGCAGCGTTGTAGCTACTGGCAGAACACTTGACGACTACGAGCAGTACTTC
TRBJ2-7,TRBD1,TRBV27,NA,CASSTRQGAEEQYF,TGTGCCAGCAGTACACGGCAGGGGGCGGAGGAGCAGTACTTC
TRBJ2-1,NA,TRBV20-1,few,CSARDGGQGIDEQFF,TGCAGTGCTAGAGACGGTGGGCAGGGTATCGATGAGCAGTTCTTC